This T cell receptor (beta chain) is drawn from a study of T cells in Graves' hyperthyroidism and ophthalmopathy. General study findings and limits: The model made its ophthalmopathy prediction, and onset followed a median approximately six months later. A model built on 13 V-J features separated ophthalmopathy from stable hyperthyroidism.

TCR beta CDR3 regions were amplified from RNA transcripts. The TCR CDR3 first-round RT-PCR relied on the HTBI primer set. In TCRdb, the multiplex PCR reads were re-called with MiXCR into one record per CDR3 protein. Of hundreds of thousands of distinct CDR3 sequences listed, roughly 14% are singletons. The germline V gene encodes CDR1 MNHEY and CDR2 SMNVEV (reference sequence). The CDR3 extends over 13 amino acids. V lost 5 bases and J 4 bases, leaving 11 bases between the germline ends. This clonotype has at least ten counts. What it binds is unknown. Around 10 ml of fresh peripheral blood supplied the PBMCs.

What was sequenced was blood. The V and J genes are TRBV27 and TRBJ2-5, with D hard to call. The TCR comes from a man in his late teens or twenties with Graves' ophthalmopathy. The DNA for the CDR3 is TGTGCCAGCAGTATGGCGGAGCGAGAGACCCAGTACTTC. It yields the protein CASSMAERETQYF.